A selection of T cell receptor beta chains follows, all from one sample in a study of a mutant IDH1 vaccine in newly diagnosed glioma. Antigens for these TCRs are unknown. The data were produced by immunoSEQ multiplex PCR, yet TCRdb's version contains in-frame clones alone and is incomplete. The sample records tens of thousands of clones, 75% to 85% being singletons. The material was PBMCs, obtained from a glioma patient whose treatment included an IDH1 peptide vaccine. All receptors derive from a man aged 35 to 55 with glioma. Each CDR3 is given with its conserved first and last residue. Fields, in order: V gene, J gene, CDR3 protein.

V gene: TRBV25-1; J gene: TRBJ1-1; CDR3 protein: CASSEFVGLNTEAFF
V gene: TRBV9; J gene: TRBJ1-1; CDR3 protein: CASSVRSQDTEAFF
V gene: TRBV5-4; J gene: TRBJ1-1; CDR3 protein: CASSRGSGLNTEAFF
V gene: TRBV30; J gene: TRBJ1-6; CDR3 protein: CAWSDLRNSPLHF
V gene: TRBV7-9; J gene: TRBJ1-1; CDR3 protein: CASSSDSRTGTTEAFF
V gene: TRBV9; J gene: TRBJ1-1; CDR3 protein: CASSVVTGPTEAFF
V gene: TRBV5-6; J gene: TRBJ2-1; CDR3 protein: CASSSNPVGLAYNEQFF
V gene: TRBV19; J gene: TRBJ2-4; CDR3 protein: CASSFVGLAKNIQYF
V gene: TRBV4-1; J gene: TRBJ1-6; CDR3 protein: CASSQDMGFSSPLHF
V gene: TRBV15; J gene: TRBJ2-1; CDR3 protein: CATSREIPDYNEQFF
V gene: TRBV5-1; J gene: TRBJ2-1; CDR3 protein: CASTDGMTLNEQFF
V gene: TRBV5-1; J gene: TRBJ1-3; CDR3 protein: CASSSETGFSTIYF
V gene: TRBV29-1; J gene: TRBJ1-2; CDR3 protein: CSVKDRGQGYTF
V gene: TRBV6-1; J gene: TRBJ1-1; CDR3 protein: CASSPYRLDTEAFF
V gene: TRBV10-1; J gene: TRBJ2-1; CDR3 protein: CASRKGTNEQFF
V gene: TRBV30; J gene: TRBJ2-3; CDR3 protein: CAWSAKGADTQYF
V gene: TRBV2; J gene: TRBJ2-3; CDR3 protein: CASMGRTDTQYF
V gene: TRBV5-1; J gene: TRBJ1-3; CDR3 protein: CASSLGLGAGGNTIYF
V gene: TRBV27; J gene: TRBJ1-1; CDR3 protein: CASSEGQGTWNTEAFF
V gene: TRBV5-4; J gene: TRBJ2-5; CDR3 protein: CASSLATSQETQYF
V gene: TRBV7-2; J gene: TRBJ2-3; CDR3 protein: CASSFGFHTDTQYF
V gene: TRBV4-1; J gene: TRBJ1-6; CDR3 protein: CASSQDLTGTIAAGSPLHF
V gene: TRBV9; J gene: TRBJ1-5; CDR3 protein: CASSVATRVTVMPQHF
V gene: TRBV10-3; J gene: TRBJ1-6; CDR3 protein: CAISDSGLDSPLHF
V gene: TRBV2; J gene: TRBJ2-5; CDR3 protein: CASRPNGETQYF
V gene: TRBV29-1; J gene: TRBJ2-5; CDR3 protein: CSVGLAGGQETQYF
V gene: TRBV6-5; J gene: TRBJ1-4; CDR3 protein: CASSYGASLGEKLFF
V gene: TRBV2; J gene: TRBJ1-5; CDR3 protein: CASSRQGNQPQHF
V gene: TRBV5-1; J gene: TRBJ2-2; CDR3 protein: CASSPTGTPNTGELFF
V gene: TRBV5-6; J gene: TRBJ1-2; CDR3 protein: CASSLGIGTGVGYTF
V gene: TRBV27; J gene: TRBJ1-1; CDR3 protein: CASVGVTDTEAFF
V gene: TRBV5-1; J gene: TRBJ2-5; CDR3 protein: CASSLVPSGGTRGETQYF
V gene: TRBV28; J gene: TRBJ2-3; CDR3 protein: CASTALAGGADTQYF
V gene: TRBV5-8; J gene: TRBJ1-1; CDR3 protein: CASSGRTGGEAFF
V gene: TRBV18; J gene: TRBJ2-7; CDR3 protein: CASSLTGTPTSTYEQYF